One and the same sample provided the 3 T cell receptor beta chains below, sequenced in a study of blood T cell repertoires in COVID-19. TCRdb's copy holds only in-frame clones and misses some; the assay was immunoSEQ multiplex PCR. The data hold some 260,000 clones, with under 95% observed a single time. The source material was PBMCs or T cells enriched from blood (not recorded which). The receptors here all came from a woman under 30 who had recovered from COVID-19.

The J gene is TRBJ2-2, the V gene TRBV25-1; 7 nucleotides line up with TRBD2. Germline V gene sequence: CDR1 MGHDK, CDR2 SYGVNS. This CDR3 comprises 16 residues. The trim removed 3 bases at V and 6 bases at J, leaving 10 bases unmatched. The CDR3 reads CASSDIGTISPGELFF. The DNA of the CDR3 is TGTGCCAGCAGTGATATCGGGACTATCTCCCCCGGGGAGCTGTTTTTT.

The chain joins TRBV12-3 or TRBV12-4 to TRBJ2-1; D gene unclear. CDR3 length equals 11 residues. Deletions cut 5 bases from V and 5 bases from J, with 4 bases between. Here the CDR3 reads CASSPDNEQFF. The CDR3, as DNA: TGTGCCAGCAGTCCAGACAATGAGCAGTTCTTC.

The chain has TRBV24-1 and TRBJ2-2; TRBD2 agrees at 13 bases. This CDR3 has 18 amino acids. The germline V gene has CDR1 KGHDR and CDR2 SFDVKD. After removal of 4 bases from V and 9 bases from J, the junction contained 13 bases not matched to a gene. CDR3 in DNA: TGTGCCACCAGTGACAAAAAAAGACTAGCGGGAGGCTACTGGGAGCTGTTTTTT. Protein sequence: CATSDKKRLAGGYWELFF.